This T cell receptor (beta chain) was captured by sequencing in a study of shared clonotypes between healthy human individuals. About the study: With ages of 18 to 49, the donors were a couple of women and a few men.

Study observations and caveats: Enrolling few donors narrowed the genetic and exposure-history diversity that was represented.

Unsorted samples used some 89 million PBMCs for genomic DNA. Deep was the level at which the assay was run. Repertoires were generated with immunoSEQ multiplex PCR, while TCRdb's copy carries only in-frame clones and drops some. Found here are fewer than 550,000 clones, 75% to 80% of them singletons; the top ten hold around 12%. V was cut by 2 bases and J by 8 bases, with 9 bases left in between. The CDR3 consists of 12 residues. Germline CDR1 is MDHEN and CDR2 is SYDVKM. In regard to this clone: Its target is not known.

This clonotype was obtained from a woman aged 40 to 55 in good health. Some clones in this sample may be carry-over from other donors' samples. The gene calls are TRBV28 and TRBJ1-2; D gene uncertain. The source material was PBMCs. The CDR3 loop is CASSLAGEGYTF. For the CDR3, the DNA is TGTGCCAGCAGTTTAGCCGGGGAGGGCTACACCTTC.